This entry lists 11 T cell receptor beta chains sequenced from one sample in a study of blood T cell repertoires in COVID-19 (dated by TCRdb to 2018 to 2020). Libraries came from the immunoSEQ multiplex PCR assay. The source is immuneACCESS, and TCRdb retained only in-frame sequences with V and J called. Part of the clones is not carried over; for the studies checked, unresolved V genes explain less than half of this, and the remainder is unexplained. This sample lists tens of thousands of clones; about 86% were detected once. The top ten hold approximately 4.2% of the sample. The source material was peripheral blood. These receptors came from a man aged 45-65 years with acute or convalescent COVID-19.

The V gene is TRBV5-4, the J gene TRBJ2-5; 8 nucleotides match TRBD2. The germline V gene has CDR1 SGHNT and CDR2 YYREEE (reference sequence). The CDR3 spans 18 residues. The junction had 20 bases not matched to a gene; V was cut back by 6 bases and J by 4 bases. For the CDR3, the DNA is TGTGCCAGCACCACCAAGTGGACGGGGGGGCAGGGTGGAGAGACCCAGTACTTC. Its protein product is CASTTKWTGGQGGETQYF.

The rearrangement joins TRBV11-2 to TRBJ2-1; 8 bases line up with TRBD2. Germline V gene data show CDR1 as SGHAT and CDR2 as FQNNGV. The ends lost 3 bases at V and 1 base at J; junction bases unmatched: 2. This CDR3 spans 15 amino acids. DNA of the CDR3: TGTGCCAGCAGCTTGAGCGGGGGATCCTACAATGAGCAGTTCTTC. Its protein is CASSLSGGSYNEQFF.

The DNA for the CDR3 is TGTGCCAGCAGCCCAGAGTATGCCGGGGAGCTGTTTTTT. Its protein is CASSPEYAGELFF. The chain uses TRBV3-1 (or the pseudogene TRBV3-2) and TRBJ2-2; no firm D call. The V and J ends lost 4 bases and 6 bases respectively, with 9 bases between them. Germline-derived CDR1 and CDR2 are LGHDT and YNNKEL (reference sequence). The length of the CDR3 is 13 residues.

J is TRBJ1-1 and V is TRBV25-1; D may be TRBD1 (5 bases). The CDR3 totals 13 residues. Per the germline V gene, CDR1 is MGHDK and CDR2 is SYGVNS. Trimming removed 6 bases at V and 1 base at J, with 9 bases between. This CDR3 reads CASRGQGNTEAFF. DNA for the CDR3: TGTGCCAGCAGAGGGCAGGGGAACACTGAAGCTTTCTTT.

This chain connects TRBV5-1 to TRBJ1-3; tentative D call: TRBD1 (6 bases). The CDR3 runs 16 residues. Trimming removed 1 base from V and 0 bases from J, with 11 bases in between. The germline V gene encodes CDR1 SGHRS and CDR2 YFSETQ. The CDR3 here is CASSLTGPSSGNTIYF. In nucleotides, the CDR3 is TGCGCCAGCAGCTTGACAGGGCCTAGCTCTGGAAACACCATATATTTT. The whole variable domain, filled in from reference TRBV5-1 and TRBJ1-3, reads KAGVTQTPRYLIKTRGQQVTLSCSPISGHRSVSWYQQTPGQGLQFLFEYFSETQRNKGNFPGRFSGRQFSNSRSEMNVSTLELGDSALYLCASSLTGPSSGNTIYFGEGSWLTVV.

The J gene is TRBJ1-2, the V gene TRBV11-2; D is undetermined. Germline V CDR1 and CDR2: SGHAT, FQNNGV. V lost 5 bases and J 8 bases, leaving 15 bases between the germline ends. This CDR3 region has 13 residues. CDR3 protein: CASSHLGVEGYTF. CDR3 sequence (DNA): TGTGCCAGCAGCCACCTTGGTGTAGAAGGCTACACCTTC. Complete variable domain (other parts from reference TRBV11-2 and TRBJ1-2): EAGVAQSPRYKIIEKRQSVAFWCNPISGHATLYWYQQILGQGPKLLIQFQNNGVVDDSQLPKDRFSAERLKGVDSTLKIQPAKLEDSAVYLCASSHLGVEGYTFGSGTRLTVV.

The V and J genes are TRBV28 and TRBJ1-3, with 7 bases matching TRBD1. Trimming removed 4 bases from V and 4 bases from J; junction bases left unmatched: 10. Looked up from germline, CDR1 is MDHEN and CDR2 is SYDVKM. CDR3 size: 16 residues. CDR3 region: CASSSPSTGNGNTIYF. Here the CDR3 DNA reads TGTGCCAGCAGTTCCCCCTCGACAGGGAACGGAAACACCATATATTTT.

J is TRBJ2-1 and V is TRBV13, with TRBD1 matching 8 bases. The V and J ends lost 5 bases and 2 bases, in that order; junction bases with no gene match: 8. The CDR3 is 16 residues long. Germline CDR1 and CDR2: PRHDT and FYEKMQ (reference sequence). CDR3 sequence: CASSSRRTGTYNEQFF. The CDR3 nucleotides are TGTGCCAGCAGCAGCCGACGGACAGGGACCTACAATGAGCAGTTCTTC.

This chain joins TRBV11-3 and TRBJ1-3, with D perhaps TRBD1 (5 bases). In germline, CDR1 is SGHNT, CDR2 YENEEA. The CDR3 runs to 14 residues. Trimming shortened V by 5 bases and J by 7 bases, and 15 bases separated the two germline ends. CDR3 loop: CASSPQGAWNTIYF. The CDR3 DNA reads TGTGCCAGCAGCCCCCAGGGTGCCTGGAACACCATATATTTT.

The chain employs TRBV28 and TRBJ1-5; the D gene is possibly TRBD1 (6 bases). This CDR3 is 14 amino acids long. Germline CDR1 is MDHEN and CDR2 is SYDVKM. V was pared by 8 bases and J by 3 bases, with 14 bases between. The CDR3 sequence is CASYAQGFNQPQHF. CDR3 bases: TGTGCCAGCTATGCACAGGGTTTCAATCAGCCCCAGCATTTT. The full variable domain, completed using reference TRBV28 and TRBJ1-5, is DVKVTQSSRYLVKRTGEKVFLECVQDMDHENMFWYRQDPGLGLRLIYFSYDVKMKEKGDIPEGYSVSREKKERFSLILESASTNQTSMYLCASYAQGFNQPQHFGDGTRLSIL.

The chain employs TRBV5-1 and TRBJ2-7, with 10 bases identical to TRBD2. The CDR3 runs 14 residues. V trimming: 7 bases; J trimming: 0 bases; junction bases outside the gene matches: 4. Germline V gives CDR1 SGHRS, CDR2 YFSETQ. The CDR3: CASSGLADSYEQYF. The CDR3 coding sequence is TGCGCCAGCTCCGGACTAGCGGACTCCTACGAGCAGTACTTC.